This T cell receptor (beta chain) was documented in a study of OX40 agonist ivuxolimab in advanced cancers. Whole-study context: All patients had ivuxolimab intravenously every 2 weeks at 0.01 to 10 mg/kg. Cohort: roughly 79% men, mean age about 62, aged about 20 to 90.

The germline V gene encodes CDR1 ENHRY and CDR2 SYGVKD. The CDR3 is 15 amino acids. Trimming cost V 0 bases and J 5 bases; bases outside gene matches: 6. Points from the study as a whole: Also showing low normalized T-cell clonal expansion were some of the nonresponders. The antigen specificity of the peripheral T cells (those that were expanded) was not determined.

About this clone itself: The antigen is not known.

Profiled with immunoSEQ multiplex PCR; TCRdb holds only in-frame clones, not every one. The table lists about 70,000 clones, roughly 82% of them singletons. The chain links TRBV10-3 to TRBJ2-5, with TRBD1 matching 7 bases. The source material was CD4+ or CD8+ T cells sorted from blood, sampled in a trial of the OX40 agonist ivuxolimab. This receptor was taken from an adult with an advanced solid tumor such as melanoma, head and neck, liver or kidney cancer. The CDR3 here is CAISESKGAGETQYF. Here the CDR3 DNA reads TGTGCCATCAGTGAGTCGAAGGGGGCAGGGGAGACCCAGTACTTC.